The 29 T cell receptor beta chains below come from one sample, sequenced in a study of blood T cell repertoires in COVID-19 (TCRdb year 2020). Libraries were built with the immunoSEQ multiplex PCR assay. This immuneACCESS table, as held by TCRdb, lists in-frame sequences with V and J called but not all clones. Of the missing ones, under half trace to an unresolved V gene in checked studies; the others have no known cause. The sample table holds about 400,000 clones, of which 88% were seen once. The ten largest clonotypes hold over 2% of the sample. The sequencing sample was made of PBMCs or T cells enriched from blood (not recorded which). The origin of the receptors is a woman aged 40 to 50 with acute COVID-19.

The chain combines TRBV20-1 with TRBJ1-2; 9 nucleotides agree with TRBD1. Germline V gene sequence: CDR1 DFQATT, CDR2 SNEGSKA (reference sequence). After removal of 3 bases from V and 6 bases from J, the junction contained 2 bases not matched to a gene. The CDR3 spans 12 residues. The CDR3 region has the DNA TGCAGTGCTAGTACAGGGGGCGATGGCTACACCTTC. Translated, it gives CSASTGGDGYTF.

This clone has only a few counts. The rearrangement links TRBV14 to TRBJ2-7, with 7 bases that match TRBD2. Looked up from germline, CDR1 is SGHDN and CDR2 is FVKESK. This CDR3 is built from 13 residues. V gave up 8 bases and J gave up 3 bases; unmatched junction bases: 7. The CDR3 sequence: CASRGSGFYEQYF. The CDR3 DNA sequence: TGTGCCAGCCGCGGGAGCGGGTTCTACGAGCAGTACTTC.

This chain uses TRBV6-5 with TRBJ1-1; 7 nucleotides agree with TRBD1. This CDR3 comprises 13 residues. CDR1 is MNHEY, CDR2 SVGAGI, per germline. Trimming took 6 bases from V and 4 from J; bases not matched to a gene: 5. The CDR3 sequence is CASRPGQFTEAFF. Written as DNA, the CDR3 is TGTGCCAGCAGACCGGGACAGTTCACTGAAGCTTTCTTT.

The chain is built from TRBV4-1 and TRBJ2-5; 7 bases align to TRBD2. The CDR3 runs to 14 residues. The trim removed 4 bases at V and 4 bases at J, leaving 6 bases unmatched. Germline CDR1 and CDR2: MGHRA and YSYEKL. CDR3 in amino acids: CASSLSWGGETQYF. The CDR3 region has the DNA TGCGCCAGCAGCCTTTCATGGGGGGGAGAGACCCAGTACTTC.

This rearrangement joins TRBV5-1 to TRBJ2-3; 13 nucleotides match TRBD2. The junction had 3 bases not matched to a gene; V was cut back by 0 bases and J by 2 bases. Germline V gives CDR1 SGHRS, CDR2 YFSETQ. The CDR3 is 17 residues long. CDR3 amino acids: CASSLGLAGGNTDTQYF. Written as DNA, the CDR3 is TGCGCCAGCAGCTTGGGACTAGCGGGGGGCAACACAGATACGCAGTATTTT.

The gene calls are TRBV2 and TRBJ1-1; TRBD1 agrees at 9 bases. The CDR3 spans 12 residues. The junction had 1 base not matched to a gene; V was cut back by 10 bases and J by 1 base. Germline V gene lookup returns CDR1 SNHLY and CDR2 FYNNEI. The CDR3 reads CATQGANTEAFF. The CDR3 DNA is TGTGCCACACAGGGGGCGAACACTGAAGCTTTCTTT.

This chain joins TRBV6-2 or TRBV6-3 and TRBJ2-2, with 12 bases that match TRBD2. The CDR3 has 19 residues. In germline, CDR1 is MNHEY, CDR2 SVGEGT. Germline trimming cut 5 bases from V and 6 bases from J; bases unmatched to any gene: 16. The CDR3 DNA is TGTGCCAGCAGTCCGTACAGCCTACTAGCGGGGGGTGTGTCCGGGGAGCTGTTTTTT. Its translation is CASSPYSLLAGGVSGELFF.

The chain recombines TRBV21-1 with TRBJ2-7; the listed D gene, TRBD2, was not tested against the DNA. TRBV21-1 is termed a pseudogene. The CDR3 is made up of 14 amino acids. Written as DNA, the CDR3 is TGTGCCAGCAGCAAAGGACCGGAGCCCGTTAAGCAGTACTTC. Amino acids: CASSKGPEPVKQYF.

This clone was picked up a small number of times. The chain employs TRBV19 and TRBJ1-1; weak D call: TRBD1 (5 bases). The CDR3 consists of 16 residues. V shed 3 bases and J shed 3 bases, with 17 bases lying between them. Germline V gene sequence: CDR1 LNHDA, CDR2 SQIVND (reference sequence). Here the CDR3 reads CASSMVLGGFDTEAFF. CDR3 DNA sequence: TGTGCCAGTAGTATGGTCCTTGGGGGGTTTGACACTGAAGCTTTCTTT.

The V gene is TRBV19, the J gene TRBJ2-1, with D perhaps TRBD2 (7 bases). The CDR3 covers 16 residues. Between the trimmed V and J ends, which lost 2 bases and 4 bases, there was a span of 15 bases. CDR1 is LNHDA, CDR2 SQIVND, per germline (reference sequence). The DNA for the CDR3 is TGTGCCAGTAGTATAACCGGGGGGCCCCCTTACAATGAGCAGTTCTTC. Its translation: CASSITGGPPYNEQFF. Full variable domain (rest looked up from reference TRBV19 and TRBJ2-1): DGGITQSPKYLFRKEGQNVTLSCEQNLNHDAMYWYRQDPGQGLRLIYYSQIVNDFQKGDIAEGYSVSREKKESFPLTVTSAQKNPTAFYLCASSITGGPPYNEQFFGPGTRLTVL.

The V and J genes are TRBV30 and TRBJ1-6; D may be TRBD1 (6 bases). This CDR3 spans 14 amino acids. Germline V gives CDR1 GTSNPN, CDR2 SVGIG (reference sequence). Trimming removed 4 bases at V and 6 bases at J, with 13 bases between. CDR3 nucleotides: TGTGCCTGGACAACGTGGACAGCTAATTCACCCCTCCACTTT. This encodes CAWTTWTANSPLHF.

This clone has more than one count but fewer than ten. The sample carries other DNA sequences with the same CDR3. J is TRBJ1-1 and V is TRBV2; 10 bases agree with TRBD1. CDR1 is SNHLY and CDR2 is FYNNEI in the germline V gene. The length of the CDR3 is 15 residues. V dropped 3 bases and J dropped 2; count of bases not matched to a gene: 3. CDR3 DNA: TGTGCCAGCAGTGAGAGGACAGGGGGAAACACTGAAGCTTTCTTT. Translation: CASSERTGGNTEAFF.

V usage is TRBV29-1 and J usage is TRBJ2-1; D is uncertain. Deletions cut 4 bases from V and 0 bases from J, with 10 bases between. Germline V gene data show CDR1 as SQVTM and CDR2 as ANQGSEA. The CDR3 is made up of 14 amino acids. The CDR3 region is CSVVGYSSYNEQFF. CDR3 nucleotides: TGCAGCGTTGTTGGTTACAGCTCCTACAATGAGCAGTTCTTC.

This chain joins TRBV7-9 and TRBJ1-6, with a tentative D call TRBD1 (6 bases). The germline V and J ends were trimmed by 5 bases and 5 bases, with 10 bases remaining between them. Germline V CDR1 and CDR2: SEHNR, FQNEAQ (reference sequence). The CDR3 is made up of 14 amino acids. The CDR3 nucleotides read TGTGCCAGCAGCCAAACAGGGAATAATTCACCCCTCCACTTT. This gives the protein CASSQTGNNSPLHF.

CDR3: CASSGGSYNSPLHF. CDR3 coding DNA: TGTGCCAGCAGCGGCGGGTCCTATAATTCACCCCTCCACTTT. The chain has TRBV7-9 and TRBJ1-6; no clear D. The CDR3 consists of 14 residues. The germline V gene has CDR1 SEHNR and CDR2 FQNEAQ (reference sequence). Trimming shortened V by 5 bases and J by 1 base, and 6 bases separated the two germline ends.

The rearrangement joins TRBV20-1 to TRBJ1-2, with 7 bases lining up with TRBD1. Unmatched junction bases numbered 5, after V lost 6 bases and J lost 7 bases. The CDR3 consists of 11 residues. Germline V gene sequence: CDR1 DFQATT, CDR2 SNEGSKA (reference sequence). CDR3 sequence: CSASTGIGYTF. The CDR3 DNA reads TGCAGTGCGTCGACAGGGATTGGCTACACCTTC.

V gene TRBV2 combines with J gene TRBJ1-1, with a tentative D call TRBD1 (6 bases). CDR3 length equals 12 residues. Trimming took off 10 bases at V and 10 bases at J, with 19 bases between the two ends. From germline, CDR1 is SNHLY and CDR2 FYNNEI. The CDR3 sequence: CATSGESRRAFF. The CDR3 coding sequence is TGTGCCACCTCAGGGGAGTCTCGTCGAGCTTTCTTT.

V usage is TRBV3-1 (or the pseudogene TRBV3-2) and J usage is TRBJ1-2, with D maybe TRBD1 (5 bases). Per the germline V gene, CDR1 is LGHDT and CDR2 is YNNKEL (reference sequence). The ends were cut back, 6 bases at V and 5 bases at J, with 13 bases in the middle. CDR3 length: 13 residues. CDR3 sequence (DNA): TGTGCCAGCAGTGGGGCCCGAAGTTATGGCTACACCTTC. This translates into CASSGARSYGYTF.

This chain links TRBV5-1 with TRBJ2-7; TRBD1 agrees at 10 bases. The junction had 8 bases not matched to a gene; V was cut back by 4 bases and J by 7 bases. There are 14 residues in the CDR3. From germline, CDR1 is SGHRS and CDR2 YFSETQ. CDR3 DNA: TGCGCCAGCAGCCGAGACAGGGGGCCTGGGGAGCAGTACTTC. It is translated as CASSRDRGPGEQYF. Complete variable domain (other parts from reference TRBV5-1 and TRBJ2-7): KAGVTQTPRYLIKTRGQQVTLSCSPISGHRSVSWYQQTPGQGLQFLFEYFSETQRNKGNFPGRFSGRQFSNSRSEMNVSTLELGDSALYLCASSRDRGPGEQYFGPGTRLTVT.

This clone was seen more than once but under ten times. Other DNA sequences from this sample encode an identical CDR3 as well. The chain couples TRBV19 to TRBJ1-2, with D perhaps matching TRBD1 (5 bases). Trimming pared 0 bases from V and 8 bases from J, leaving 7 bases between. The CDR3 is 12 residues long. Germline V CDR1 and CDR2: LNHDA, SQIVND (reference sequence). The CDR3 here is CASSIEGRGYTF. DNA for the CDR3: TGTGCCAGTAGTATAGAGGGGCGCGGCTACACCTTC.

This chain uses TRBV5-5 with TRBJ1-4; a weak D match, TRBD1 (6 bases). Trimming cost V 6 bases and J 9 bases, with 21 bases left between them. Germline CDR1 SGHKS, CDR2 YYEKEE (reference sequence). There are 15 residues in the CDR3. The CDR3 spells CASTLSPGQGQKLFF. Here the CDR3 DNA reads TGTGCCAGCACCCTTTCCCCGGGGCAGGGGCAAAAACTGTTTTTT.

CDR3 DNA: TGTGCCAGCAGCTATTCGGACTATGGCTACACCTTC. It translates to CASSYSDYGYTF. This chain uses TRBV12-3 or TRBV12-4 with TRBJ1-2; D remains ambiguous. The CDR3 runs 12 residues. V lost 6 bases, J lost 3 bases, and 8 bases lay in between.

For the CDR3, the DNA is TGTGCCAGCAGCCCCTTGGGGGGGCCCGGAGATACGCAGTATTTT. Its translation is CASSPLGGPGDTQYF. V is TRBV11-2 and J is TRBJ2-3; D is perhaps TRBD2 (7 bases). The V gene lost 5 bases and the J gene lost 5 bases, with 17 bases spanning the gap. Germline loops: CDR1 SGHAT, CDR2 FQNNGV. The CDR3 is 15 amino acids.

The chain recombines TRBV3-1 (or the pseudogene TRBV3-2) with TRBJ1-6, with D possibly matching TRBD1 (5 bases). This CDR3 has 15 amino acids. The V end lost 1 base, the J end lost 8 bases, and 12 bases lay between the germline ends. CDR1 is LGHDT, CDR2 YNNKEL, per germline (reference sequence). For the CDR3, the DNA is TGTGCCAGCAGCCAAGTGACAGCCGGAGATTCACCCCTCCACTTT. Amino acids: CASSQVTAGDSPLHF.

The J gene is TRBJ1-2, the V gene TRBV5-1; unclear D gene. This CDR3 contains 14 residues. V lost 1 base and J lost 7, with 14 bases in between. Germline V gene lookup returns CDR1 SGHRS and CDR2 YFSETQ. The chain's CDR3 is CASSLQQADVGYTF. CDR3 nucleotide sequence: TGCGCCAGCAGCTTGCAGCAGGCCGATGTTGGCTACACCTTC.

The CDR3 protein is CASSPPDIRGKLFF. The CDR3, as DNA: TGTGCCAGTAGTCCCCCGGACATTCGCGGCAAACTGTTTTTT. J is TRBJ1-4 and V is TRBV19; TRBD1 might be the D (5 bases). Germline V gives CDR1 LNHDA, CDR2 SQIVND (reference sequence). The V and J ends lost 5 bases and 11 bases respectively, with 18 bases between them. There are 14 residues in the CDR3.

The V call is TRBV29-1, the J call TRBJ1-1, with D possibly being TRBD1 (5 bases). The V end was cut by 8 bases, the J end by 1 base, with 11 bases between. The CDR3 runs to 12 residues. The germline V gene has CDR1 SQVTM and CDR2 ANQGSEA. The CDR3 loop reads CSMRQGNTEAFF. CDR3 in DNA: TGCAGCATGAGGCAGGGGAACACTGAAGCTTTCTTT. Full variable domain (rest looked up from reference TRBV29-1 and TRBJ1-1): SAVISQKPSRDICQRGTSLTIQCQVDSQVTMMFWYRQQPGQSLTLIATANQGSEATYESGFVIDKFPISRPNLTFSTLTVSNMSPEDSSIYLCSMRQGNTEAFFGQGTRLTVV.

This chain links TRBV19 with TRBJ2-2, with a weak D call TRBD2 (6 bases). The ends were cut back, 0 bases at V and 4 bases at J, with 6 bases in the middle. CDR1 is LNHDA, CDR2 SQIVND, per germline (reference sequence). The CDR3 runs 14 residues. The CDR3 protein is CASSIERGTGELFF. The CDR3 nucleotides read TGTGCCAGTAGTATAGAGCGGGGCACCGGGGAGCTGTTTTTT.

This clone was detected only once. J is TRBJ2-7 and V is TRBV2; D might be TRBD2 (6 bases). Germline loops: CDR1 SNHLY, CDR2 FYNNEI. The CDR3 length is 14 residues. Trimming left V 6 bases short and J 5 bases short, with 17 bases between. The CDR3 DNA is TGTGCCAGCAGCTCCGGGAGCCCTACCCACGAGCAGTACTTC. This codes for CASSSGSPTHEQYF.